This T cell receptor beta chain was sequenced in a study of blood T cell repertoires in COVID-19. Looking at the study overall: Samples came from the United States, Italy and Spain, spanning acute and convalescent COVID-19. Sample material is recorded as cDNA or gDNA derived from T cells, B-cell-depleted T cells, or PBMCs.

The assay was immunoSEQ multiplex PCR, and TCRdb's table has in-frame clones only and misses some. The table includes roughly 230,000 clones, roughly 84% detected once. Sample: PBMCs or T cells enriched from blood (not recorded which). The clonotype originates from a woman aged 45-60 years who had been exposed to COVID-19.

This CDR3 reads CATAVIRTGGNYGYTF. The CDR3 nucleotides read TGTGCCACGGCTGTTATAAGGACAGGGGGCAACTATGGCTACACCTTC. The rearrangement joins TRBV27 to TRBJ1-2; 11 bases agree with TRBD1. CDR1 MNHEY and CDR2 SMNVEV come from the germline V gene (reference sequence). This CDR3 contains 16 residues. The trim removed 10 bases at V and 2 bases at J, leaving 12 bases unmatched.